This TCR beta chain came from a study of T cell responses to AZD1222 COVID-19 vaccine. Study findings and constraints: Baseline serology detected seropositivity in only six or seven AZD1222 recipients. Spike was spanned by vaccine-associated CD4 TCRs, which were dominant at 160-218 and 743-854. As reported, nearly half of all spike-specific TCRs target variant regions that are unmutated. Most donors were white British, females outnumbered males, and clonal diversity was possibly underestimated.

Clones were read by immunoSEQ multiplex PCR, and TCRdb kept only the in-frame ones, dropping some. The sample carries 200,000 or so clones, 85% to 90% recorded once. In the case of this clone: Its antigen is not identified.

Germline CDR1 is GTSNPN and CDR2 is SVGIG (reference sequence). J was trimmed by 12 bases and V by 1 base; bases with no gene match: 13. The CDR3 spans 15 residues. This chain links TRBV30 with TRBJ1-5; 9 nucleotides line up with TRBD1. This TCR derives from an adult in good health. The starting material was peripheral blood, obtained on day 0 of AZD1222 vaccination. CDR3 residues: CAWSGMGQGYLYQHF. CDR3 nucleotide sequence: TGTGCCTGGAGTGGGATGGGACAGGGATACCTCTACCAGCATTTT.